The 19 T cell receptor beta chains reported below all come from one sample, sequenced in a study of blood T cell repertoires in COVID-19. The assay was immunoSEQ multiplex PCR, and TCRdb's table has in-frame clones only and misses some. The profile shows 65,000 or so clones, approximately 84% of them singletons. Source material: peripheral blood. The receptors shown here come from a man between 60 and 75 years old with acute or convalescent COVID-19.

The chain recombines TRBV5-8 with TRBJ1-3; 7 nucleotides line up with TRBD1. In germline, CDR1 is SGHTS, CDR2 YDEGEE. V gave up 5 bases and J gave up 2 bases; unmatched junction bases: 10. CDR3 size: 16 residues. This CDR3 is CASRRETGHTGNTIYF. The CDR3 coding sequence is TGTGCCAGCAGGAGGGAGACAGGGCACACTGGAAACACCATATATTTT. Looking up the rest from reference TRBV5-8 and TRBJ1-3 gives the full variable domain: EAGVTQSPTHLIKTRGQQATLRCSPISGHTSVYWYQQALGLGLQFLLWYDEGEERNRGNFPPRFSGRQFPNYSSELNVNALELEDSALYLCASRRETGHTGNTIYFGEGSWLTVV.

This chain connects TRBV6-5 to TRBJ1-1; a possible D gene is TRBD1 (5 bases). Germline-derived CDR1 and CDR2 are MNHEY and SVGAGI. Trimming shortened V by 2 bases and J by 5 bases, and 15 bases separated the two germline ends. The CDR3 has 15 amino acids. The CDR3 bases are TGTGCCAGCAGTTACGCCGGGACTTTCGGGACTGAAGCTTTCTTT. This codes for CASSYAGTFGTEAFF.

This rearrangement joins TRBV7-2 to TRBJ1-4; no reliable D call. This CDR3 spans 15 amino acids. The germline gives CDR1 SGHTA, CDR2 FQGNSA. V was pared by 1 base and J by 7 bases, with 13 bases between. CDR3 amino acids: CASSLVALRGEKLFF. CDR3 DNA sequence: TGTGCCAGCAGCTTAGTCGCGCTGCGGGGTGAAAAACTGTTTTTT.

V usage is TRBV30 and J usage is TRBJ1-4, with D unclear. CDR3 length: 14 residues. V lost 5 bases and J lost 7, with 17 bases in between. Germline V gene sequence: CDR1 GTSNPN, CDR2 SVGIG (reference sequence). The CDR3 region has the DNA TGTGCCTGGGGCCAAGGCTTAGGGAGTGAAAAACTGTTTTTT. Translating it yields CAWGQGLGSEKLFF.

This CDR3 is CASNLGLEQYF. The DNA for the CDR3 is TGTGCCAGCAACTTGGGGCTCGAGCAGTACTTC. V gene TRBV2 combines with J gene TRBJ2-7; the D gene is possibly TRBD1 (5 bases). Germline V CDR1 and CDR2: SNHLY, FYNNEI. Trimming took off 7 bases at V and 6 bases at J, with 10 bases between the two ends. This CDR3 is built from 11 residues.

The J gene is TRBJ2-7, the V gene TRBV15, with D possibly being TRBD2 (5 bases). With 7 bases removed from V and 3 bases from J, the gap between germline ends came to 13 bases. The CDR3 length is 13 residues. Germline CDR1 is LNHNV and CDR2 is YYDKDF (reference sequence). The chain's CDR3 is CATTKDWLYEQYF. In DNA form, the CDR3 reads TGTGCCACCACCAAGGACTGGCTCTACGAGCAGTACTTC.

The chain joins TRBV2 to TRBJ2-3; D may be TRBD2 (7 bases). Trimming stripped 6 bases from V and 7 bases from J, with 26 bases between. The V gene's germline CDR1 is SNHLY and CDR2 FYNNEI. CDR3 size: 17 residues. The CDR3 sequence: CASSRYRAGAPLYTQYF. The CDR3 DNA reads TGTGCCAGCAGCCGGTATAGGGCGGGGGCACCCTTATATACGCAGTATTTT.

This rearrangement joins TRBV20-1 to TRBJ1-2; D perhaps matches TRBD1 (5 bases). The CDR3 covers 14 residues. With 3 bases removed from V and 2 bases from J, the gap between germline ends came to 13 bases. Germline V gives CDR1 DFQATT, CDR2 SNEGSKA (reference sequence). As DNA, the CDR3 is TGCAGTGCTAGTCCCCAGGGCAGGAACTATGGCTACACCTTC. Encoded protein: CSASPQGRNYGYTF.

The chain recombines TRBV9 with TRBJ1-3; D unclear. CDR1 SGDLS and CDR2 YYNGEE come from the germline V gene. CDR3 length equals 17 residues. V was cut by 0 bases and J by 7 bases, with 20 bases left in between. In DNA, the CDR3 is TGTGCCAGCAGCGTAGAATCAAATCCCTCCTTTCGGAACACCATATATTTT. Amino acid sequence: CASSVESNPSFRNTIYF.

This clone was picked up one time. The chain carries TRBV5-5 and TRBJ2-2; no firm D call. Trimming took off 0 bases at V and 7 bases at J, with 4 bases between the two ends. The V gene's germline CDR1 is SGHKS and CDR2 YYEKEE (reference sequence). The CDR3 sequence is 12 residues long. CDR3 region: CASSLANGELFF. The CDR3 bases are TGTGCCAGCAGCTTGGCCAACGGGGAGCTGTTTTTT.

The J gene is TRBJ1-3, the V gene TRBV4-1; no reliable D call. CDR3 size: 17 residues. The germline V and J ends were trimmed by 1 base and 0 bases, with 13 bases remaining between them. Germline V gene sequence: CDR1 MGHRA, CDR2 YSYEKL. CDR3 protein: CASSQGTEASSGNTIYF. Here the CDR3 DNA reads TGCGCCAGCAGCCAAGGGACGGAGGCGTCCTCTGGAAACACCATATATTTT.

The chain is built from TRBV7-3 and TRBJ2-1, with TRBD1 as a possible D gene (6 bases). The CDR3 extends over 15 amino acids. In germline, CDR1 is SGHTA, CDR2 FQGTGA. The germline V and J ends were trimmed by 5 bases and 0 bases, with 11 bases remaining between them. The CDR3 nucleotides are TGTGCCAGCAGCCAGGGGCCGAGCTCCTACAATGAGCAGTTCTTC. As protein: CASSQGPSSYNEQFF.

The gene calls are TRBV7-3 and TRBJ1-1; 9 bases align to TRBD1. The V and J ends lost 3 bases and 5 bases, in that order; junction bases with no gene match: 1. Germline loops: CDR1 SGHTA, CDR2 FQGTGA. The CDR3 has 13 amino acids. The CDR3: CASSFDRGTEAFF. CDR3 nucleotide sequence: TGTGCCAGCAGCTTCGACAGGGGGACTGAAGCTTTCTTT. Complete variable domain (other parts from reference TRBV7-3 and TRBJ1-1): GAGVSQTPSNKVTEKGKYVELRCDPISGHTALYWYRQSLGQGPEFLIYFQGTGAADDSGLPNDRFFAVRPEGSVSTLKIQRTERGDSAVYLCASSFDRGTEAFFGQGTRLTVV.

J is TRBJ1-6 and V is TRBV2; D is possibly TRBD1 (5 bases). Trimming cost V 5 bases and J 0 bases, with 11 bases left between them. Germline V gives CDR1 SNHLY, CDR2 FYNNEI. The CDR3 runs to 16 residues. The CDR3 DNA is TGTGCCAGCAGTCCCCGGGGGAGCTCCTATAATTCACCCCTCCACTTT. It encodes CASSPRGSSYNSPLHF. Supplemented by reference TRBV2 and TRBJ1-6, the full variable domain reads EPEVTQTPSHQVTQMGQEVILRCVPISNHLYFYWYRQILGQKVEFLVSFYNNEISEKSEIFDDQFSVERPDGSNFTLKIRSTKLEDSAMYFCASSPRGSSYNSPLHFGNGTRLTVT.

This clone appeared a few times. This sequence joins TRBV4-1 and TRBJ2-1; 9 bases line up with TRBD2. This CDR3 spans 16 amino acids. Germline loops: CDR1 MGHRA, CDR2 YSYEKL. The J segment lost 5 bases and the V segment lost 2 bases, leaving 7 bases of the junction unmatched. The CDR3 loop reads CASSQPLAGRHNEQFF. The CDR3 coding sequence is TGCGCCAGCAGCCAACCTCTAGCGGGGAGGCACAATGAGCAGTTCTTC.

This sequence joins TRBV6-4 and TRBJ2-1; tentatively, D is TRBD2 (6 bases). This CDR3 is built from 13 residues. Per germline, CDR1 MRHNA and CDR2 SNTAGT. V was shortened by 4 bases and J by 6 bases, with 10 bases between the two germline ends. The CDR3 sequence is CASSAGVSNEQFF. The CDR3, as DNA: TGTGCCAGCAGTGCGGGGGTCAGCAATGAGCAGTTCTTC.

The chain joins TRBV7-9 to TRBJ1-5; D remains unclear. Trimming took off 3 bases at V and 5 bases at J, with 8 bases between the two ends. The CDR3 consists of 13 residues. The germline CDR1 and CDR2 sequences are SEHNR and FQNEAQ (reference sequence). The CDR3: CASSLGSDQPQHF. CDR3 DNA sequence: TGTGCCAGCAGCTTGGGCTCTGATCAGCCCCAGCATTTT.

This chain's CDR3 is CASSGTSGENEQFF. CDR3 sequence (DNA): TGTGCCAGCTCCGGGACTAGCGGGGAGAATGAGCAGTTCTTC. The chain combines TRBV18 with TRBJ2-1; 13 bases match TRBD2. The V segment lost 6 bases and the J segment 7 bases; nucleotides outside the gene matches: 3. Germline CDR1 and CDR2: KGHSH and LQKENI. The CDR3 loop spans 14 amino acids.

V gene TRBV24-1 combines with J gene TRBJ2-3; 8 bases agree with TRBD2. In germline, CDR1 is KGHDR, CDR2 SFDVKD. CDR3 length: 15 amino acids. With 6 bases clipped from V and 2 bases from J, the junction kept 6 bases outside the gene matches. In nucleotides, the CDR3 is TGTGCCACCAGTCGACGGCGGGGGGACACAGATACGCAGTATTTT. It yields the protein CATSRRRGDTDTQYF.